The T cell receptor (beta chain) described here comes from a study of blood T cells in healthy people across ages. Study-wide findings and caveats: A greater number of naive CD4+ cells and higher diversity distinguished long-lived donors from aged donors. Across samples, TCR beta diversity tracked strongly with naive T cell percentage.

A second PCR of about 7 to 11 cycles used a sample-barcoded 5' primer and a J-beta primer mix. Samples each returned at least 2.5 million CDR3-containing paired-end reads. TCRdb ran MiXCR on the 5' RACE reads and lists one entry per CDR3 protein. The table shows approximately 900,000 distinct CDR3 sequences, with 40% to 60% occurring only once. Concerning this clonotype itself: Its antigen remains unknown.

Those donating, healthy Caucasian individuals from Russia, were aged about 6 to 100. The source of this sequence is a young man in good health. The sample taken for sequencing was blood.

The CDR3 coding sequence is TGTGCCAGCTCTACCGACAGGGGACAGGGAGAGACCCAGTACTTC. This gives the protein CASSTDRGQGETQYF. The chain is built from TRBV18 and TRBJ2-5; 9 bases fit TRBD1. Germline V gene sequence: CDR1 KGHSH, CDR2 LQKENI. The CDR3 consists of 15 residues. Trimming cost V 6 bases and J 4 bases; bases outside gene matches: 9.